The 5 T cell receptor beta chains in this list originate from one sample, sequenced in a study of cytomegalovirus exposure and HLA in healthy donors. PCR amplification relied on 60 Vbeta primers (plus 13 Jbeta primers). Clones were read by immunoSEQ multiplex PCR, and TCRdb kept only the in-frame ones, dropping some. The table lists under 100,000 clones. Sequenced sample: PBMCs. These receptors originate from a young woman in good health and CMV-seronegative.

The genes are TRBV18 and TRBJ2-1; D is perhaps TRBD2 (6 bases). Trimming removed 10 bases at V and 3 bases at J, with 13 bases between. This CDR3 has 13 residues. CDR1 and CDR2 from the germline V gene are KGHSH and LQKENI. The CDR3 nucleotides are TGTGCCACCCGGGGGTTTGACTACAATGAGCAGTTCTTC. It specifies CATRGFDYNEQFF.

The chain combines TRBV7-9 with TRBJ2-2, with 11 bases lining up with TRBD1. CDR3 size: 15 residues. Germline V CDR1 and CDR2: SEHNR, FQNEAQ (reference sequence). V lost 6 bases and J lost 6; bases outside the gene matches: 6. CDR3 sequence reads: CASREKGQGAGELFF. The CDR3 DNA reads TGTGCCAGCAGGGAGAAGGGACAGGGGGCCGGGGAGCTGTTTTTT.

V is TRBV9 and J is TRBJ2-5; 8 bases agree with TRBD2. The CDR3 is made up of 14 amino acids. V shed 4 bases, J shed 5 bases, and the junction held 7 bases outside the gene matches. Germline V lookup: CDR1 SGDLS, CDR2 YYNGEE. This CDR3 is CASSPRGGTETQYF. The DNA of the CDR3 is TGTGCCAGCAGCCCCCGCGGGGGGACGGAGACCCAGTACTTC.

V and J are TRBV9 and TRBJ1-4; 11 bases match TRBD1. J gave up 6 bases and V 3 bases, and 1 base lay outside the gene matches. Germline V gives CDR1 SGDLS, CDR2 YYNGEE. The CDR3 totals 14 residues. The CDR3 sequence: CASSADRGHEKLFF. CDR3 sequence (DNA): TGTGCCAGCAGCGCGGACAGGGGGCATGAAAAACTGTTTTTT. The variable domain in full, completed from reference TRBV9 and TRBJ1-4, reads DSGVTQTPKHLITATGQRVTLRCSPRSGDLSVYWYQQSLDQGLQFLIQYYNGEERAKGNILERFSAQQFPDLHSELNLSSLELGDSALYFCASSADRGHEKLFFGSGTQLSVL.

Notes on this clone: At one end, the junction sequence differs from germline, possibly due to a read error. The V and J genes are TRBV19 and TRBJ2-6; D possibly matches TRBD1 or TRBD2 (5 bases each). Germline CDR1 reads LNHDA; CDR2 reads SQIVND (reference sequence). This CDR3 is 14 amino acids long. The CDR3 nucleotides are TGTGCCAGTAGCATAGGGGAGTGGGCCAACGTCCTGACTTTC. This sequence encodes CASSIGEWANVLTF.